This T cell receptor (beta chain) was documented in a study of cytomegalovirus exposure and HLA in healthy donors (TCRdb year 2017). A note on the overall study: According to an earlier analysis of several hundred of the donors, 150 million to 200 million T cells yielded 90 million to 140 million unique TCR beta sequences and about 300 Gb of sequence data. Donor age, sex, ethnicity and CMV serostatus were collected together with the repertoire data. Class I and class II HLA loci were covered by the typing at four-digit resolution. Along with the 666-subject first cohort, a separate validation cohort of 120 different subjects was used. Typing coverage differed by locus: A, B, C, DRB1 and DQB1 were typed in roughly 620-630 donors, DQA1 in approximately 520, DPA1 in 600 to 610, and DPB1 in approximately 450. Using immunosequencing, the study profiled T cell repertoires from 500 to 800 subjects and related those repertoires to cytomegalovirus serostatus. The aim of the study was to test whether cataloging public T cell receptors could identify signatures of past pathogen exposure. A later analysis re-analyzed previously published TCR beta repertoires from roughly 630 donors and added high-resolution HLA genotyping to study TCR occurrence patterns. Approximately 300 gigabases of sequencing data and approximately 92 million unique TCR sequences made up an early release that covered several hundred HLA-typed donors. A later genetic analysis used genome-wide SNP genotypes for about 55% of the 666 donors, treating that subset as a discovery cohort. Every repertoire in the discovery cohort had been generated on one and the same sequencing platform. Of the 300 to 450 genotyped donors, 81% were placed in the genetic ancestry cluster associated with self-reported Caucasian donors. To decide whether each TCR beta V gene segment behaved as functional or pseudogenic, an earlier analysis of some 600 of the donors relied on high-throughput TCR beta sequencing. Four or five DR-DQ haplotypes were handled as single units for association and clustering because linkage in the cohort was strong. High-throughput TCR immunosequencing, statistical association of individual TCRs with disease status, and machine learning were combined to predict cytomegalovirus infection status. Among about 390 genotyped donors of the cohort, an average of about 240,000 unique TCR beta nucleotide sequences were sequenced per donor, around a sixth of them non-productive. The later analysis used no new phenotypic data to find candidate immune exposures, relying instead on TCR beta sequences and their occurrence across donors.

The receptor library was made with the immunoSEQ multiplex PCR assay. For the multiplex PCR, a mixture combining 60 forward primers for TCR Vbeta segments and 13 reverse primers for TCR Jbeta segments was used. The CDR3 region of rearranged TCR beta genes was amplified from genomic DNA with a multiplex PCR assay. The Illumina HiSeq System was used to sequence the amplified TCR beta libraries as 87-base-pair reads. The paper's processing steps were these. A later analysis counted about 80 million unique TCR beta chains across the 700 or so repertoires, and roughly 11 million of these chains were shared by at least two donors. To remove PCR and sequencing errors, raw reads were error-corrected and collapsed into unique sequences using a nearest-neighbor algorithm that merged closely related sequences. Alignment of CDR3 sequences to IMGT reference sequences was used to assign V, D and J gene segments. For a sequence to be retained, a match of at least six nucleotides to both a V gene segment and a J gene segment was required. A rearrangement counted as productive if the CDR3 had no stop codons and remained in frame with V and J, and every other rearrangement counted as non-productive. CDR3 was defined according to IMGT convention as the region running from the second conserved V-encoded cysteine to the conserved J-encoded phenylalanine. The earlier analysis of about 610 of the donors excluded sequences that lacked an unambiguous match to a single V gene segment. An earlier analysis of 500 to 700 of the donors classified V segments as functional when productive rearrangements were above 56.7% and as segregating when the standard deviation between donors was above 5%. A statistical classification framework was built for diagnosing cytomegalovirus status from the catalog of TCR beta chain sequences. A later analysis assigned V and J genes by comparing TCR nucleotide sequences with IMGT/GENE-DB human TR gene sequences. In a later analysis, CDR3 sequences and most-parsimonious VDJ recombination scenarios were assigned using the TCRdist pipeline. In a later analysis, each TCR beta chain was defined by its CDR3 amino acid sequence together with its V-gene family, and reads without a unique V-gene family were excluded. To address suspected cross-contamination and a sequencing artifact, a later analysis removed a few hundred highly shared, low-generation-probability nucleotide sequences. In a later analysis, a clonal expansion index for each public chain was calculated from normalized within-repertoire ranks of inferred template counts. Generation probabilities in a later analysis came from a VDJ recombination model fitted to out-of-frame rearrangements, and those results were checked against IGoR. In a later analysis, TCR-TCR, TCR-HLA and TCR-CMV co-occurrence was scored with hypergeometric tests, and a repertoire-size bias correction was applied to TCR pairs. False discovery rates were estimated in a later analysis by permuting HLA or CMV assignments 20 times. In a later analysis, co-occurring TCRs were grouped using DBSCAN, with TCRdist sequence similarity added in when clustering inside HLA-allele-positive subsets. Co-occurrence clustering excluded repertoires with fewer than 30,000 or more than 120,000 public chains, plus five with anomalous nucleotide sharing. The source is immuneACCESS, and TCRdb retained only in-frame sequences with V and J called. Part of the clones is not carried over; for the studies checked, unresolved V genes explain less than half of this, and the remainder is unexplained. V and J calls and clone size are as listed in that table; D and trimming were resolved from the DNA. The sample contains 100,000 to 150,000 clones, roughly 79% of them found a single time. Clones ranked in the top ten supply about 1% of the sample.

In total, 500 to 700 healthy bone marrow donors made up the cohort. Cohort members were all nominally healthy when sampled, although unrecorded immune exposures were likely present. The donor was CMV seronegative and was included in the group of over 300 seronegative cohort members. Each donor provided a peripheral blood sample, and peripheral blood mononuclear cells were used for TCR beta sequencing. Genomic DNA extraction from the blood cell samples was performed with the Qiagen DNeasy Blood Extraction Kit. The paper as a whole reports these results and caveats: The classifier was reported to diagnose cytomegalovirus status with high specificity and sensitivity in both the original and validation cohorts. Several of the top co-occurrence clusters appeared to be linked to parvovirus B19, influenza, CMV and Epstein-Barr virus, according to a later analysis. Because HLA typing was unavailable for some donors at each locus, only the typed subset was used in association tests. Only TCR beta chains were sequenced in this cohort, and the absence of alpha or paired-chain data limited detectable features. Because counts were too low, 15 to 20 rarely observed V segments, including chromosome 9 orphons, were left out of the earlier analysis of 587 of the donors. Linkage disequilibrium might explain the correlated functional status among segregating V segments, but an unknown experimental factor could not be ruled out. A cluster of highly shared sequence variants was judged likely to represent a technical artifact of the sequencing pipeline. According to a later analysis, TCR association rates differed among HLA loci, with DRB1 alleles showing the most associated TCRs and HLA-C alleles showing the fewest. Some IMGT-functional V segments, including TRBV6-2 and TRBV6-3, could not be distinguished by the 87-base-pair reads and were therefore excluded. According to a later analysis, most CMV-associated TCR beta chains appeared to be HLA-restricted, and the HLA associations seemed to be driven largely by CMV exposure. Specific HLA alleles were associated with 15,000 to 20,000 TCR beta sequences at a false discovery rate of 0.05 in a later analysis. The study gave a list of 150 to 200 TCR beta chains associated with cytomegalovirus. CMV serostatus was the only immune exposure information available for the cohort. In vitro tests confirmed that a few of the cytomegalovirus-associated TCR beta chains recognize cytomegalovirus antigens. Assigning TCR associations to individual alleles was difficult when HLA alleles, especially DR and DQ, strongly co-occurred. In an earlier analysis of 587 of the donors, most TCR beta V segments appeared in productive rearrangements about 87% or about 30% of the time, broadly matching IMGT annotations. V-gene and J-gene trimming of TCR beta chains was associated with a missense DCLRE1C variant in a later genetic analysis, and the association was replicated in an independent cohort. The authors suggested that the approach could potentially be generalized to other disease states and immunological phenotypes. Across donors, most TCR sequences were observed very rarely, whereas some public TCRs were present in many individuals. A further reported finding was that TCR beta sequences accurately predicted the HLA-A and HLA-B alleles for most subjects in the first cohort. In a later analysis, HLA-associated TCR beta chains showed more clonal expansion and lower generation probabilities than non-associated chains that were equally common. The presence/absence analyses assumed that sequencing depth was roughly uniform across donors, and that assumption may not be true. According to a later genetic analysis, donors in an Asian-associated ancestry cluster had fewer N-insertions in productive TCRs than the approximately 690-donor mean.

Turning to this clone: What antigen it recognizes has not been identified. No much larger clonotype is one base removed from it; base qualities were not supplied.

Trimmed from V: 8 bases; trimmed from J: 6 bases; junction bases lacking a gene match: 7. From the cysteine through the phenylalanine, the CDR3 covers 13 amino acids. This entry keeps only the CDR3 DNA: 39 bases, framed from base 1. In the germline V gene (reference sequence), CDR1 corresponds to LNHDA and CDR2 to SQIVND. Recombination linked TRBV19 to TRBJ1-5, with TRBD1 identical over 7 junction bases. This receptor was obtained from a male donor in good health and CMV-seronegative. Sequencing used PBMCs. The DNA is TGTGCCAGTCATACAGGGGTACGTCAGCCCCAGCATTTT. This encodes CASHTGVRQPQHF.